Following are 22 T cell receptor beta chains from one sample sequenced in a study of cytotoxic CD8 clonotypes in ibrutinib-treated CLL. Data came from immunoSEQ multiplex PCR; TCRdb stores just in-frame clones and leaves some out. The data contain roughly 110,000 clones, 58% of them singletons. The material was PBMCs, obtained after 24 months of ibrutinib treatment. The source is a human donor with chronic lymphocytic leukemia.

As to this clone: Other DNA sequences in the same sample also yield this CDR3. This chain links TRBV7-2 with TRBJ2-5; D might be TRBD1 or TRBD2, each matching 6 bases. The CDR3 runs to 14 residues. Per germline, CDR1 SGHTA and CDR2 FQGNSA. Trimming took off 5 bases at V and 5 bases at J, with 15 bases between the two ends. The CDR3 sequence is CASSGQGGKETQYF. The CDR3 DNA is TGTGCCAGCAGCGGCCAAGGGGGGAAGGAGACCCAGTACTTC.

The chain combines TRBV11-2 with TRBJ2-7; weak D call: TRBD2 (7 bases). The CDR3 totals 15 residues. Per germline, CDR1 SGHAT and CDR2 FQNNGV. The V and J ends lost 3 bases and 0 bases respectively, with 12 bases between them. The CDR3 DNA sequence: TGTGCCAGCAGCTTGAGGGGGGGGAGCTCCTACGAGCAGTACTTC. The encoded protein is CASSLRGGSSYEQYF.

This clone was seen a few times. This chain links TRBV12-5 with TRBJ1-1; weak D call: TRBD1 (5 bases). Germline-derived CDR1 and CDR2 are LGHNT and FRNRAP. Trimming stripped 5 bases from V and 10 bases from J, with 17 bases between. The CDR3 has 13 amino acids. The CDR3 region is CASGQTVVGSAFF. Here the CDR3 DNA reads TGTGCTAGTGGTCAGACAGTAGTAGGTTCAGCTTTCTTT.

The rearrangement uses TRBV30 and TRBJ2-7; no clear D. CDR3 length: 12 residues. Between the trimmed V and J ends, which lost 8 bases and 5 bases, there was a span of 16 bases. Germline loops: CDR1 GTSNPN, CDR2 SVGIG (reference sequence). CDR3 bases: TGTGCCCACGGGCGTTATGGAGACGAGCAGTACTTC. This translates into CAHGRYGDEQYF.

Written as DNA, the CDR3 is TGTGCCATCGGTGCGGGGGGGAGCACAGATACGCAGTATTTT. It is translated as CAIGAGGSTDTQYF. This chain uses TRBV10-3 with TRBJ2-3, with TRBD2 matching over 9 bases. V trimming: 8 bases; J trimming: 0 bases; junction bases outside the gene matches: 3. Germline CDR1 is ENHRY and CDR2 is SYGVKD. The CDR3 is 14 residues long.

This clone was observed a handful of times. The chain combines TRBV7-9 with TRBJ2-1; 9 positions agree with TRBD1. The germline V gene encodes CDR1 SEHNR and CDR2 FQNEAQ (reference sequence). The CDR3 consists of 15 residues. V gave up 3 bases and J gave up 9 bases; unmatched junction bases: 9. CDR3 protein: CASSFLTGGFGEQFF. In DNA form, the CDR3 reads TGTGCCAGCAGCTTTTTGACAGGGGGGTTTGGTGAGCAGTTCTTC.

This clone was seen more than once but under ten times. The chain combines TRBV4-3 with TRBJ2-3; 7 positions agree with TRBD2. Germline values: CDR1 LGHNA, CDR2 YSLEER. This CDR3 region has 16 residues. Trimming took 1 base from V and 9 from J; bases not matched to a gene: 13. This CDR3 reads CASSQAPSGGVRTQYF. The CDR3, as DNA: TGCGCCAGCAGCCAAGCCCCTAGCGGCGGGGTTCGGACGCAGTATTTT.

The V call is TRBV11-3, the J call TRBJ2-7; TRBD2 matches 7 bases. The CDR3 spans 15 residues. From germline, CDR1 is SGHNT and CDR2 YENEEA. V gave up 6 bases and J gave up 2 bases; unmatched junction bases: 10. For the CDR3, the DNA is TGTGCCAGCAGACTGGGACTACCGGGGGCCTACGAGCAGTACTTC. This codes for CASRLGLPGAYEQYF.

V gene TRBV29-1 combines with J gene TRBJ1-2, with D perhaps TRBD1 (5 bases). Germline CDR1 is SQVTM and CDR2 is ANQGSEA. This CDR3 has 12 residues. Trimming pared 7 bases from V and 6 bases from J, leaving 15 bases between. In DNA, the CDR3 is TGCAGCGCGTCCAGGGTAGGAGATGGCTACACCTTC. Translating gives CSASRVGDGYTF.

The chain uses TRBV29-1 and TRBJ1-2; 8 nucleotides line up with TRBD1. CDR1 is SQVTM, CDR2 ANQGSEA, per germline. The length of the CDR3 is 15 residues. The V segment lost 1 base and the J segment 2 bases; nucleotides outside the gene matches: 6. CDR3 region: CSVEGEQGGNYGYTF. The CDR3 coding sequence is TGCAGCGTTGAAGGGGAACAGGGGGGAAACTATGGCTACACCTTC.

This clone has more than one count but fewer than ten. The rearrangement links TRBV7-2 to TRBJ1-1, with a tentative D call TRBD1 (5 bases). Germline V gene lookup returns CDR1 SGHTA and CDR2 FQGNSA. V was trimmed by 2 bases and J by 5 bases, leaving 9 bases between them. The CDR3 runs to 13 residues. The CDR3 coding sequence is TGTGCCAGCAGCTTAACGGGGCTTACTGAAGCTTTCTTT. Its translation: CASSLTGLTEAFF.

This clone occurred a few times. V usage is TRBV4-3 and J usage is TRBJ1-1; D ambiguous. Trimming cost V 4 bases and J 1 base, with 10 bases left between them. CDR1 and CDR2 (germline): LGHNA, YSLEER. This CDR3 has 14 residues. Here the CDR3 DNA reads TGCGCCAGCAGCCTCCATTTACGGAACACTGAAGCTTTCTTT. Protein: CASSLHLRNTEAFF.

This clone was seen at least ten times. The J gene is TRBJ1-1, the V gene TRBV5-1, with D perhaps matching TRBD1 (5 bases). The CDR3 length is 15 residues. Trimming pared 1 base from V and 2 bases from J, leaving 12 bases between. CDR1 is SGHRS, CDR2 YFSETQ, per germline. The DNA of the CDR3 is TGCGCCAGCAGCTTGATAGGGGACGGTAACACTGAAGCTTTCTTT. Translating gives CASSLIGDGNTEAFF. Complete variable domain (other parts from reference TRBV5-1 and TRBJ1-1): KAGVTQTPRYLIKTRGQQVTLSCSPISGHRSVSWYQQTPGQGLQFLFEYFSETQRNKGNFPGRFSGRQFSNSRSEMNVSTLELGDSALYLCASSLIGDGNTEAFFGQGTRLTVV.

This clone has a handful of counts. V and J are TRBV5-4 and TRBJ1-2; perhaps TRBD1 as D (5 bases). The germline V and J ends were trimmed by 0 bases and 1 base, with 7 bases remaining between them. The CDR3 length is 14 residues. The germline CDR1 and CDR2 sequences are SGHNT and YYREEE (reference sequence). The CDR3 sequence: CASSLVGGNYGYTF. CDR3 bases: TGTGCCAGCAGCTTGGTCGGGGGTAACTATGGCTACACCTTC.

The V gene is TRBV5-4, the J gene TRBJ1-6; D might be TRBD1 (6 bases). In germline, CDR1 is SGHNT, CDR2 YYREEE (reference sequence). CDR3 length: 15 residues. V dropped 4 bases and J dropped 6 bases, with 14 bases sitting between them. CDR3 region: CASSTGQLTNSPLHF. Here the CDR3 DNA reads TGTGCCAGCAGCACCGGACAGCTAACTAATTCACCCCTCCACTTT. Full variable domain (outside the CDR3, taken from reference TRBV5-4 and TRBJ1-6): ETGVTQSPTHLIKTRGQQVTLRCSSQSGHNTVSWYQQALGQGPQFIFQYYREEENGRGNFPPRFSGLQFPNYSSELNVNALELDDSALYLCASSTGQLTNSPLHFGNGTRLTVT.

The rearrangement uses TRBV7-9 and TRBJ1-1; perhaps TRBD1 as D (6 bases). This CDR3 region has 14 residues. V lost 4 bases and J lost 4, with 13 bases in between. CDR1 and CDR2 from the germline V gene are SEHNR and FQNEAQ (reference sequence). CDR3 residues: CASSSQQGLTEAFF. CDR3 coding DNA: TGTGCCAGCAGCTCCCAACAGGGTCTCACTGAAGCTTTCTTT.

The chain uses TRBV7-3 and TRBJ2-3; TRBD2 agrees at 8 bases. The CDR3 extends over 15 amino acids. With 4 bases clipped from V and 4 bases from J, the junction kept 7 bases outside the gene matches. Germline CDR1 is SGHTA and CDR2 is FQGTGA. In DNA, the CDR3 is TGTGCCAGCAGCTCACGGGGGGGCCAGGCAGATACGCAGTATTTT. Protein product: CASSSRGGQADTQYF. Full variable domain (outside the CDR3, taken from reference TRBV7-3 and TRBJ2-3): GAGVSQTPSNKVTEKGKYVELRCDPISGHTALYWYRQSLGQGPEFLIYFQGTGAADDSGLPNDRFFAVRPEGSVSTLKIQRTERGDSAVYLCASSSRGGQADTQYFGPGTRLTVL.

V is TRBV4-3 and J is TRBJ2-3, with D possibly being TRBD2 (6 bases). This CDR3 is 18 amino acids long. Trimming shortened V by 0 bases and J by 1 base, and 17 bases separated the two germline ends. Germline CDR1 LGHNA, CDR2 YSLEER. CDR3 DNA: TGCGCCAGCAGCCAAGATAGCGGCGGGGTTCTTGGCACAGATACGCAGTATTTT. Translating gives CASSQDSGGVLGTDTQYF.

CDR3 amino acids: CASSVSLETQYF. CDR3 coding DNA: TGTGCCAGCAGCGTAAGTCTGGAGACCCAGTACTTC. The V call is TRBV9, the J call TRBJ2-5, with D hard to call. Germline values: CDR1 SGDLS, CDR2 YYNGEE. Trimming pared 1 base from V and 5 bases from J, leaving 6 bases between. The CDR3 has 12 amino acids.

The V call is TRBV19, the J call TRBJ2-1; 8 bases match TRBD1. The CDR3 runs to 16 residues. With 4 bases clipped from V and 0 bases from J, the junction kept 5 bases outside the gene matches. CDR1 and CDR2 (germline): LNHDA, SQIVND (reference sequence). The DNA of the CDR3 is TGTGCCAGTAGTACCCCGGACAGGGTCTCCTACAATGAGCAGTTCTTC. Translation gives CASSTPDRVSYNEQFF. Full variable domain (outside the CDR3, taken from reference TRBV19 and TRBJ2-1): DGGITQSPKYLFRKEGQNVTLSCEQNLNHDAMYWYRQDPGQGLRLIYYSQIVNDFQKGDIAEGYSVSREKKESFPLTVTSAQKNPTAFYLCASSTPDRVSYNEQFFGPGTRLTVL.

The V gene is TRBV5-1, the J gene TRBJ1-1, with TRBD1 as a possible D gene (6 bases). CDR3 length equals 12 residues. Germline V lookup: CDR1 SGHRS, CDR2 YFSETQ. V lost 2 bases and J lost 5, with 7 bases in between. The CDR3 protein is CASSFQGTEAFF. The DNA of the CDR3 is TGCGCCAGCAGCTTCCAGGGGACTGAAGCTTTCTTT.

The genes are TRBV7-2 and TRBJ2-7, with 10 bases fitting TRBD1. Per the germline V gene, CDR1 is SGHTA and CDR2 is FQGNSA. Trimming cost V 5 bases and J 4 bases; bases outside gene matches: 11. The CDR3 is 16 residues long. The CDR3 bases are TGTGCCAGCAGCACATCCGCGGGACAGGGGTTGTACGAGCAGTACTTC. Its translation: CASSTSAGQGLYEQYF.